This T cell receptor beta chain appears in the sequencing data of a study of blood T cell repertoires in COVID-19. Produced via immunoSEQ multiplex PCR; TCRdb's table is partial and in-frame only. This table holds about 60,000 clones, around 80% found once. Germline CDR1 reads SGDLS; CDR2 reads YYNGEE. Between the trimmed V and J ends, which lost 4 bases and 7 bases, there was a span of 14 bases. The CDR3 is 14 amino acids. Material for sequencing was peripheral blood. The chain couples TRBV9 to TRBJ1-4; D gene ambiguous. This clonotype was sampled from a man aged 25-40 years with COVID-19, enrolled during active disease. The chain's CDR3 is CASSLDIYGEKLFF. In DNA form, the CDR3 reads TGTGCCAGCAGCCTCGACATTTATGGTGAAAAACTGTTTTTT.